This T cell receptor beta chain was documented in a study of metastatic and nonmetastatic thyroid tumors. Study-wide context: For malignant and benign thyroid patients, tumor or nodule tissue and blood were the sources whose repertoires were compared. Study results and limitations: It was reportedly found that TCR beta diversity was significantly higher in malignant thyroid tumors than in benign nodules, a difference seen in both blood and tumor samples.

Not a single patient had been given any form of treatment at any point before undergoing thyroid surgery. Remarks on this clone: Its antigen remains unidentified.

From the PCR reads, TCRdb re-called clones with MiXCR. The sample has 20,000 or so clones; 37% are singletons. V lost 6 bases, J lost 2 bases, and 13 bases stayed unmatched. This CDR3 is built from 16 residues. The V gene's germline CDR1 is DFQATT and CDR2 SNEGSKA (reference sequence). Sequences were obtained from tumor tissue. The chain couples TRBV20-1 to TRBJ2-3; 8 positions agree with TRBD2. The source of this sequence is a female donor with papillary thyroid cancer or a benign thyroid nodule (not recorded which). Some clones in this sample may be carry-over from other donors' samples. The CDR3 sequence: CSAPRASGLFTDTQYF. The CDR3 region has the DNA TGCAGTGCCCCCAGGGCTAGCGGGCTATTCACAGATACGCAGTATTTT.